This TCR beta chain was obtained from a study of T cells expressing NK-cell markers. Study information: The authors derived TCR beta repertoires from sorted CD3+CD56+NKG2C+, CD3+CD56+NKG2C- and CD3+CD56-NKG2C+ T cells. HCMV seropositivity characterized most of the eight sequenced donors, and seronegativity one.

As concerns this clonotype: What it binds is not known.

General study findings and limits: Five or six donors showed dominant NKG2C+ clonotypes comprising about 1.0-8% of their CD8+ T cells. There remained a lack of clarity about HCMV specificity of expanded NKG2C+ T cell clones.

Germline V lookup: CDR1 MNHEY, CDR2 SVGEGT. This CDR3 is 11 amino acids long. TCRdb reprocessed the 5' RACE reads; each CDR3 protein has one entry and no DNA is given. This sample's clone table lists 550,000 to 600,000 distinct CDR3 sequences. The rearrangement joins TRBV6-2 or TRBV6-3 to TRBJ2-1; TCRdb calls TRBD2, which cannot be checked without DNA. Specimen: blood T cells: a sorted CD56 or NKG2C T cell subset, CD4+ or CD8+ T cells, or bulk PBMC T cells (not recorded which). The receptor was derived from a man aged 18-30 years in good health. The CDR3 sequence is CASSLGIRLFF.